The T cell receptor (beta chain) under discussion was sequenced for a study of T cell changes during pregnancy in multiple sclerosis. Germline assignment: CDR1 LGHNA and CDR2 YNFKEQ. The CDR3 totals 14 residues. The ends lost 4 bases at V and 4 bases at J; junction bases unmatched: 6. Repertoires were generated with immunoSEQ multiplex PCR, while TCRdb's copy carries only in-frame clones and drops some. This sample has almost 50,000 clones; 90% to 95% occur once, and the top ten carry 0.99%. The material sequenced was peripheral blood, taken after pregnancy. The source is a female donor with multiple sclerosis, enrolled in a pregnancy study. This chain links TRBV4-2 with TRBJ1-1, with TRBD1 matching 7 bases. CDR3: CASSRRGPGTEAFF. The CDR3 bases are TGTGCCAGCAGCCGGAGGGGGCCGGGCACTGAAGCTTTCTTT.